This T cell receptor beta chain was identified during a study of CD8+ T cells in alopecia areata. On the study more broadly: Scoring of severity for treated patients was based on percentage of affected scalp area.

The CDR3 has 14 residues. The germline gives CDR1 SQVTM, CDR2 ANQGSEA. V was pared by 8 bases and J by 3 bases, with 4 bases of the junction left unmatched. This clone showed up just a few times. Its antigen is undetermined. Treatment indicated: oral pan-JAK inhibitor, 5-10 mg twice daily. Sampling of alopecia areata patients yielded lesional scalp punch biopsies as well as peripheral blood. Sequencing templates came from extracted RNA that was reverse transcribed into cDNA. Sequenced by immunoSEQ multiplex PCR; TCRdb stores in-frame clones only, minus some. Here the sample spans about 150,000 clones, nearly 55% being singletons. Study-level points and caveats: While tofacitinib was given, many expanded lesional clones persisted in scalp and blood. Both scalp clonality and the expanded CD8+ clones among the top 100 showed a significant decrease with tofacitinib.

The chain recombines TRBV29-1 with TRBJ2-2, with 12 bases fitting TRBD1. This sample comprised CD8+ T cells sorted from blood, obtained at week 4, from a patient treated with tofacitinib. The sequence came from a human donor with alopecia areata. CDR3: CSFGTGGHTGELFF. DNA for the CDR3: TGCAGCTTCGGGACAGGGGGCCACACCGGGGAGCTGTTTTTT.